The 3 T cell receptor beta chains presented below share a single source sample, sequenced in a study of shared clonotypes between healthy human individuals. Assay: immunoSEQ multiplex PCR; the TCRdb copy retains only in-frame clones and omits some. The sample records millions of clones, roughly 91% being singletons. Naive CD8 cells, CD45RO-negative and positively selected for CCR7, excluded terminally differentiated effector memory CD45RA+ cells. Sequencing was done on a sample of naive CD8+ T cells from PBMCs. The receptor source for this set is a man in his late teens or twenties in good health. Some clones in this sample may be carry-over from other donors' samples.

Turning to this clone: The same CDR3 can be traced to other DNA sequences in this sample. V is TRBV6-5 and J is TRBJ1-6, with D maybe TRBD1 (5 bases). Trimming removed 2 bases at V and 7 bases at J, with 9 bases between. The CDR3 sequence is 14 residues long. CDR1 is MNHEY, CDR2 SVGAGI, per germline. CDR3 loop: CASSYQGANSPLHF. In DNA form, the CDR3 reads TGTGCCAGCAGTTACCAGGGAGCAAATTCACCCCTCCACTTT.

This chain joins TRBV29-1 and TRBJ2-7; D gene ambiguous. The CDR3 is made up of 13 amino acids. Germline-derived CDR1 and CDR2 are SQVTM and ANQGSEA. With 2 bases removed from V and 0 bases from J, the gap between germline ends came to 8 bases. CDR3: CSVEFGSSYEQYF. The CDR3 DNA follows: TGCAGCGTTGAATTCGGCTCCTCCTACGAGCAGTACTTC.

This chain links TRBV4-3 with TRBJ2-7, with D possibly being TRBD1 (6 bases). The CDR3 consists of 15 residues. CDR1 is LGHNA, CDR2 YSLEER, per germline. V was pared by 0 bases and J by 3 bases, with 12 bases between. The CDR3 region has the DNA TGCGCCAGCAGCCAAGATGGGGACATTTACTACGAGCAGTACTTC. It specifies CASSQDGDIYYEQYF.